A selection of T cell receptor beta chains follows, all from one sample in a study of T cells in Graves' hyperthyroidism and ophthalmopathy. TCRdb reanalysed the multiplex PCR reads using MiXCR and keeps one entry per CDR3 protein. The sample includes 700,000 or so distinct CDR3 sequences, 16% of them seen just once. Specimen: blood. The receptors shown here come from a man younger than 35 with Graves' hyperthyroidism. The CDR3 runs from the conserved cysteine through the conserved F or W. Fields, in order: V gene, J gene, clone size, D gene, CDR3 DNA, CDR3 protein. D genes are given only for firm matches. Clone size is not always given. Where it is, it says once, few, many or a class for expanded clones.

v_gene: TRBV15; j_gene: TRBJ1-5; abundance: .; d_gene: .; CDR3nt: TGTGCCACCAGCAGGGTACAGGGTATCCCTCGCAATCAGCCCCAGCATTTT; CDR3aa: CATSRVQGIPRNQPQHF
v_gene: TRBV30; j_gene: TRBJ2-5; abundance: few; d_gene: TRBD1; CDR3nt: TGTGCCTGGATGGTGGGGACAGTTAGTCAAGAGACCCAGTACTTC; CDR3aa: CAWMVGTVSQETQYF
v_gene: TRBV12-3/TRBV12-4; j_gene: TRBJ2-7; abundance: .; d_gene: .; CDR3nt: TGTGCCAGCAGTCTAGCTGGGGCAGGGCTCTACGAGCAGTACTTC; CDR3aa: CASSLAGAGLYEQYF
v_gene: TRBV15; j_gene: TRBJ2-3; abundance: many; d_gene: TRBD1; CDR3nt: TGTGCCACCAGCGACAGGGGCACAGATACGCAGTATTTT; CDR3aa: CATSDRGTDTQYF
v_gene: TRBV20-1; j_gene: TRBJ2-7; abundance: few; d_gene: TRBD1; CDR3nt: TGCAGTGCTCTCGACAGGGGGAAAGCCTACGAGCAGTACTTC; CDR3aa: CSALDRGKAYEQYF
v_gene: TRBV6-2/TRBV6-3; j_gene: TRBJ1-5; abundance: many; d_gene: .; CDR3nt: TGTGCCAGCAGTCCCCTCGGGGGCAGCAATCAGCCCCAGCATTTT; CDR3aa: CASSPLGGSNQPQHF
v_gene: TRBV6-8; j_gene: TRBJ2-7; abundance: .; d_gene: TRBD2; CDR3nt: TGTGCCAGCAGTTACTCGACAGCGGGAGTAGCCGAGCAGTACTTC; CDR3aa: CASSYSTAGVAEQYF
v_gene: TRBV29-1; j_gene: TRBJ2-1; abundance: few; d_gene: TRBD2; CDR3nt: TGCAGCGTTGAAGGCGGGAGGGCCCCCGATGAGCAGTTCTTC; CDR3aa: CSVEGGRAPDEQFF
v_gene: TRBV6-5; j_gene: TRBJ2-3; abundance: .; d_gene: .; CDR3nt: TGTGCCAGCAGTTTTCTCCCTCAGGGGGGAGCCAAGCGGAATATCGACACAGATACGCAGTATTTT; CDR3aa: CASSFLPQGGAKRNIDTDTQYF
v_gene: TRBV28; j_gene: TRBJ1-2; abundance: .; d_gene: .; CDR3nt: TGTGCCAGCAGTTCCAGGGATCTCGACACCTTC; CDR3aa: CASSSRDLDTF
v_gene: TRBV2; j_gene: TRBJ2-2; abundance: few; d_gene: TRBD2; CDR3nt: TGTGCCAGCAGCCACTCTAGCGGGCCCTTCACCGGGGAGCTGTTTTTT; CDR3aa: CASSHSSGPFTGELFF
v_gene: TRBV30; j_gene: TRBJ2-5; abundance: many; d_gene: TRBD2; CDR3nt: TGTGCCTGGGGGACTAGCGGGAGAGAAGAGACCCAGTACTTC; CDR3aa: CAWGTSGREETQYF
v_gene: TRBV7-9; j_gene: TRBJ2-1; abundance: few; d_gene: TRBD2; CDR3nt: TGTGCCAGCAGCTTAGTCGCGAGCGGGAGGGCCAATGAGCAGTTCTTC; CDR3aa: CASSLVASGRANEQFF
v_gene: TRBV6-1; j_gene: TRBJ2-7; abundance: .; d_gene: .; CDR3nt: TGTGCCGATGGGACCCCATCTTGCTACGAGCAGTACTTC; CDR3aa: CADGTPSCYEQYF
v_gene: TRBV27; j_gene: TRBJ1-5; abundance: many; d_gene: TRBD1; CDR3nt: TGTGCCAGCAGTTTCCTCGCGGGAATTACTGGGACAGGGCCATGGCCCCAGCATTTT; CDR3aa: CASSFLAGITGTGPWPQHF
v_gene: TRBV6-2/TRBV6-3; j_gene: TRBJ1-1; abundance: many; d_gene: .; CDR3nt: TGTGCCAGCAGTTACTTGGGCTGGAGCACTGAAGCTTTCTTT; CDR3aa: CASSYLGWSTEAFF
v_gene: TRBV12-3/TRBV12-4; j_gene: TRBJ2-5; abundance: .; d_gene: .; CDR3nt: TGTGCCAGCAGTTTGGGGGCGAGGGCCGCTCAGTACTTC; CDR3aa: CASSLGARAAQYF
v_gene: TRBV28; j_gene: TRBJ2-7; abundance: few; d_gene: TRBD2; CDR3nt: TGTGCCAGCAGTTCCGGACTTGGGGGGGTGCACTACGAGCAGTACTTC; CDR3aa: CASSSGLGGVHYEQYF
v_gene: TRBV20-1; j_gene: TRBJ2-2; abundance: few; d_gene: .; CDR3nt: TGCAGTGCTATTGGGGAGGCGTCCACGAACACCGGGGAGCTGTTTTTT; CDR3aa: CSAIGEASTNTGELFF
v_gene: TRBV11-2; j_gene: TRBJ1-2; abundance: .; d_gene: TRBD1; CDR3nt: TGTGCCAGCAGCCCAGGGGGAAGTGGCTACACCTTC; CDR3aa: CASSPGGSGYTF
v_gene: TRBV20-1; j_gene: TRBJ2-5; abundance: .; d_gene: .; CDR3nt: TGCAGTGCTAGAGCCCCCAGGCTCCAAGAGACCCAGTACTTC; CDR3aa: CSARAPRLQETQYF
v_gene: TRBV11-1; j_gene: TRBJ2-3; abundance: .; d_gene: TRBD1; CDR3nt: TGTGCCAGCAGCCGGACAGGGTTAGGAGATACGCAGTATTTT; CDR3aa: CASSRTGLGDTQYF
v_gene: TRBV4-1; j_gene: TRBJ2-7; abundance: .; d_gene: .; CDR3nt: TGCGCCAGCAGCCAAGGAGAGGGTCAGTCGTACGAGCAGTACTTC; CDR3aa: CASSQGEGQSYEQYF
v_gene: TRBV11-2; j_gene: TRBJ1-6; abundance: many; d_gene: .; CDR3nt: TGTGCCAGCAACCCACGGGACTGGGGTTCACCCCTCCACTTT; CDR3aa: CASNPRDWGSPLHF
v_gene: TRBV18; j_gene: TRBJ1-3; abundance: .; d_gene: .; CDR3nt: TGTGCCAGCTCACCGGGCGTAGCTGGAAACACCATATATTTT; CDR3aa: CASSPGVAGNTIYF
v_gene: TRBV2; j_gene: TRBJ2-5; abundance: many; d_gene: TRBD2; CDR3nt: TGTGCCAGCAGAAGGACTAGCGGGAGAGAGACCCAGTACTTC; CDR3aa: CASRRTSGRETQYF
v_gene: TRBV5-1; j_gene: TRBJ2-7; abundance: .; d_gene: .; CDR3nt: TGCGCCAGCAGCTTGGTCCCTAGCGGAAAGGGGGGGGAGCAGTACTTC; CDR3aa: CASSLVPSGKGGEQYF
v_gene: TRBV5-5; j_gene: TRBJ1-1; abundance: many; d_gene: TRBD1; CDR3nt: TGTGCCAGCAGTTCCCCAACCGGGACAGGGGATGACACTGAAGCTTTCTTT; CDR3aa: CASSSPTGTGDDTEAFF
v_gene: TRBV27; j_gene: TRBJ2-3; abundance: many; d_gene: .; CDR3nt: TGTGCCAGCAGTTCCTTCGACAGAGGCGGGGATACGCAGTATTTT; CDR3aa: CASSSFDRGGDTQYF
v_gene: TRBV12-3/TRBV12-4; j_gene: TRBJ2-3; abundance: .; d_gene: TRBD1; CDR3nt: TGTGCCAGCAGCCGACAGGGGCCCGCAGATACGCAGTATTTT; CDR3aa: CASSRQGPADTQYF
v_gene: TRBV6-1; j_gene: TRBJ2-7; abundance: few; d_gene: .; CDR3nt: TGTGCCAGCACCCAGACCCCAGTTGAGAACGAGCAGTACTTC; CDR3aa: CASTQTPVENEQYF
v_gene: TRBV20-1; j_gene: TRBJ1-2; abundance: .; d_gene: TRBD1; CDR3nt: TGCAGTGCTAGGGCACCGGGACAGGGGGGCTGGGGCTACACCTTC; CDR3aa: CSARAPGQGGWGYTF
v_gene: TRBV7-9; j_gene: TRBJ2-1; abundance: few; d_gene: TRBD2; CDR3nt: TGTGCCAGCAGCCCGGGGGCTAGCGGGAGACATGAGCAGTTCTTC; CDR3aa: CASSPGASGRHEQFF
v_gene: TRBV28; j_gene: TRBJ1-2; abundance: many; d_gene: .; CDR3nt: TGTGCCAGCAGCCTCGGAGGGAAAGGCTACACCTTC; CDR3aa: CASSLGGKGYTF
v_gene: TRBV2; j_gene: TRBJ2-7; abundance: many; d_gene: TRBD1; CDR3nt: TGTGCCAGCAGAGCGACAGGGGCCAGCTACGAGCAGTACTTC; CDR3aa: CASRATGASYEQYF
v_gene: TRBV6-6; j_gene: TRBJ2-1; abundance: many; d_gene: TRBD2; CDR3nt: TGTGCCAGCAGTTACCCAGCGGGGAGCTCCTACAATGAGCAGTTCTTC; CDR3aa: CASSYPAGSSYNEQFF
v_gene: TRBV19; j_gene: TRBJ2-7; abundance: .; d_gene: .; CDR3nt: TGTGCCAGTAGTCCCTTGGGAGCCCCCTACGAGCAGTACTTC; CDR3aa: CASSPLGAPYEQYF
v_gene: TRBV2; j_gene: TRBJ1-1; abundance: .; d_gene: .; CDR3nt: TGTGCCAGCAGTGCGTTGGAGGGGGGTTTCTTT; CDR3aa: CASSALEGGFF
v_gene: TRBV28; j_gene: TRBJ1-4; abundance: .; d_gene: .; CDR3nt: TGTGCCAGCAGGAGCAGCGATGAAAAACTGTTTTTT; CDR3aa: CASRSSDEKLFF
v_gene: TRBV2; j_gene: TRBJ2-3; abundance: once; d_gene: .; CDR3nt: TGTGCCAGCATACCCGATTGGTTGAGTGCAGATACGCAGTATTTT; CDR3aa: CASIPDWLSADTQYF
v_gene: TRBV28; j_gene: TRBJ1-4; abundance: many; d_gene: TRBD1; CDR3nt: TGTGCCAGCAGTTTGTTTGGGACAGGTGGCCCTAATGAAAAACTGTTTTTT; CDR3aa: CASSLFGTGGPNEKLFF